These 2 T cell receptor beta chains were all obtained from the same sample, sequenced in a study of blood T cells in healthy people across ages. The authors ran a second PCR of about 6 to 11 cycles using a sample-barcoded 5' primer and a J-beta primer mix. A single record per CDR3 protein comes from TCRdb applying MiXCR to the 5' RACE reads. Among about a million distinct CDR3 sequences, roughly 50% were seen once, and the ten largest hold over 20%. The sequenced material came from blood. These receptor sequences come from a woman in her sixties or seventies in good health.

This clonotype was seen a few times. V is TRBV12-3 or TRBV12-4 and J is TRBJ1-1; 8 nucleotides agree with TRBD1. After removal of 6 bases from V and 0 bases from J, the junction contained 3 bases not matched to a gene. This CDR3 has 14 amino acids. CDR3 protein: CASSPTGVNTEAFF. The DNA of the CDR3 is TGTGCCAGCAGCCCGACAGGGGTGAACACTGAAGCTTTCTTT.

This clonotype has just a few counts. The genes are TRBV2 and TRBJ2-7; D is unresolved. Near its end, the DNA agrees better with TRBJ2-5, so the J call may be wrong. Germline assignment: CDR1 SNHLY and CDR2 FYNNEI. The CDR3 is 12 residues long. CDR3 sequence (DNA): TGTGCCAGCAGTGAGATTCTCGAGACCCAGTACTTC. Translation gives CASSEILETQYF.